The 11 T cell receptor beta chains below were found in one sample sequenced in a study of shared clonotypes between healthy human individuals. This table comes from immunoSEQ multiplex PCR, and its TCRdb copy is limited to in-frame clones, with some not included. The data show about 2.1 million clones, just under 95% seen once. Cells designated naive CD8 were CD45RO-negative and were positively selected for CCR7, with terminally differentiated effector memory CD45RA+ cells excluded. The sample consisted of naive CD8+ T cells from PBMCs. The origin of the receptors is a man younger than 30 in good health. Some clones in this sample may be carry-over from other donors' samples.

CDR3 loop: CASSQEPGGNQPQHF. The DNA of the CDR3 is TGCGCCAGCAGCCAAGAGCCGGGTGGCAATCAGCCCCAGCATTTT. V usage is TRBV4-1 and J usage is TRBJ1-5, with unresolved D. The CDR3 is 15 amino acids. Germline CDR1 is MGHRA and CDR2 is YSYEKL. Trimming pared 0 bases from V and 2 bases from J, leaving 8 bases between.

This clone was detected only once. In DNA form, the CDR3 reads TGTGCCTCGCCGGGACAGGGGCACAATGAGCAGTTCTTC. This sequence encodes CASPGQGHNEQFF. This rearrangement joins TRBV30 to TRBJ2-1; 10 bases line up with TRBD1. The CDR3 is made up of 13 amino acids. The junction had 5 bases not matched to a gene; V was cut back by 7 bases and J by 5 bases. CDR1 is GTSNPN and CDR2 is SVGIG in the germline V gene (reference sequence).

V usage is TRBV4-3 and J usage is TRBJ1-1; TRBD1 matches 9 bases. Germline CDR1 reads LGHNA; CDR2 reads YSLEER. J lost 2 bases, V lost 4 bases, and 11 bases had no gene match. The CDR3 totals 17 residues. CDR3 DNA sequence: TGCGCCAGCAGCCGCAGGGACAGGGTGGGCCGAAACACTGAAGCTTTCTTT. Protein: CASSRRDRVGRNTEAFF.

The chain joins TRBV7-2 to TRBJ1-4; tentative D call: TRBD1 (5 bases). This CDR3 has 14 amino acids. V was clipped by 6 bases and J by 8 bases, with 16 bases between them. In germline, CDR1 is SGHTA, CDR2 FQGNSA. In nucleotides, the CDR3 is TGTGCCAGCAGTTCCGGGGGAATAGGCGAAAAACTGTTTTTT. It encodes CASSSGGIGEKLFF.

The chain combines TRBV6-5 with TRBJ1-1, with D unclear. Germline assignment: CDR1 MNHEY and CDR2 SVGAGI. CDR3 size: 15 residues. The V and J ends lost 6 bases and 0 bases respectively, with 14 bases between them. The CDR3, as DNA: TGTGCCAGCAGCAAAACAACGGGCCTGAACACTGAAGCTTTCTTT. Translation gives CASSKTTGLNTEAFF.

The chain carries TRBV29-1 and TRBJ2-7; possibly TRBD2 for D (6 bases). CDR1 and CDR2 from the germline V gene are SQVTM and ANQGSEA. CDR3 length: 11 residues. CDR3 residues: CRVGGFYEQYF. The CDR3, as DNA: TGCAGGGTCGGGGGTTTCTACGAGCAGTACTTC.

The rearrangement links TRBV19 to TRBJ2-1; D is perhaps TRBD1 or TRBD2 (5 bases each). V shed 5 bases and J shed 10 bases, with 18 bases lying between them. Germline lookup yields CDR1 LNHDA and CDR2 SQIVND (reference sequence). The CDR3 has 14 residues. The CDR3 DNA is TGTGCCAGTAGTTCCCGGGACCGCCTTTTGGAGCAGTTCTTC. As protein: CASSSRDRLLEQFF.

This clone was observed a single time. V and J are TRBV27 and TRBJ2-7, with D unresolved. This CDR3 is 14 amino acids long. CDR1 MNHEY and CDR2 SMNVEV come from the germline V gene (reference sequence). Trimming took off 6 bases at V and 4 bases at J, with 16 bases between the two ends. For the CDR3, the DNA is TGTGCCAGCAGGGGATCACAGTCTACTTACGAGCAGTACTTC. Its protein is CASRGSQSTYEQYF.

J is TRBJ1-1 and V is TRBV19, with D possibly TRBD1 on 6 matching bases. CDR1 and CDR2 (germline): LNHDA, SQIVND (reference sequence). V shed 6 bases and J shed 4 bases, with 15 bases lying between them. The CDR3 spans 14 residues. CDR3 in amino acids: CASSDRGGVTEAFF. In DNA, the CDR3 is TGTGCCAGTAGCGACAGAGGGGGGGTCACTGAAGCTTTCTTT.

This chain links TRBV29-1 with TRBJ2-3; D may be TRBD2 (6 bases). This CDR3 contains 16 residues. Germline V gives CDR1 SQVTM, CDR2 ANQGSEA. Trimming stripped 4 bases from V and 2 bases from J, with 19 bases between. The CDR3 sequence: CSVGSRASDTTDTQYF. CDR3 in DNA: TGCAGCGTTGGCTCGAGGGCTAGCGATACCACAGATACGCAGTATTTT.

The chain has TRBV6-1 and TRBJ2-7, with D perhaps TRBD2 (7 bases). The V end was cut by 4 bases, the J end by 3 bases, with 13 bases between. Germline loops: CDR1 MNHNS, CDR2 SASEGT. There are 14 residues in the CDR3. The CDR3: CASSAGGLRYEQYF. DNA of the CDR3: TGTGCCAGCAGTGCGGGGGGCCTCCGCTACGAGCAGTACTTC.